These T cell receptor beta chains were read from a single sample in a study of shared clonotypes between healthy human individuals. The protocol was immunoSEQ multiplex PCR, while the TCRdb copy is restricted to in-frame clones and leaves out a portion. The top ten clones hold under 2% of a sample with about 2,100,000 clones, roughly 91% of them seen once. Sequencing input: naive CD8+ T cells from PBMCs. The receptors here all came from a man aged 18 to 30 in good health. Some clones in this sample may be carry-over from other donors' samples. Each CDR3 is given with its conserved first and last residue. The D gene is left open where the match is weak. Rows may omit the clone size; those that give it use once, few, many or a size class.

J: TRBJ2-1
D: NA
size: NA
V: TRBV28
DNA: TGTGCCAGCAGTTTATTCGGGAGTACCCCTCCCTACAATGAGCAGTTCTTC
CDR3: CASSLFGSTPPYNEQFF

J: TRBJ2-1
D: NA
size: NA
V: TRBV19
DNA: TGTGCCAGTAGTATCCCCCCCTCTATGGGAAATGAGCAGTTCTTC
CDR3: CASSIPPSMGNEQFF

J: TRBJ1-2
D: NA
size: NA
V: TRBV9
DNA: TGTGCCAGCAGCGTAGTGCCAGACTATGGCTACACCTTC
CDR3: CASSVVPDYGYTF

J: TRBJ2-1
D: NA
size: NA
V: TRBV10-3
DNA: TGTGCCATCAGTGCGAGTGGGGGAGTGCGATACAATGAGCAGTTCTTC
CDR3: CAISASGGVRYNEQFF

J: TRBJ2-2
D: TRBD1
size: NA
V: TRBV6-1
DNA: TGTGCCAGCAGCAAGACAGGGTTGGTCGGGGAGCTGTTTTTT
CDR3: CASSKTGLVGELFF

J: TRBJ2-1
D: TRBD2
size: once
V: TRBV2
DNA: TGTGCCAGCAGGGGGACTAGCGGGACAAATGAGCAGTTCTTC
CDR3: CASRGTSGTNEQFF

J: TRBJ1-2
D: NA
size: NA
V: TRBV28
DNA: TGTGCCAGCAGTGCGGGGAATGGCTACACCTTC
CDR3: CASSAGNGYTF

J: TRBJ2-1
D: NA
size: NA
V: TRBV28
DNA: TGTGCCAGCAGCCCTTGGAGGGAAATTTGGGACAATGAGCAGTTCTTC
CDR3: CASSPWREIWDNEQFF

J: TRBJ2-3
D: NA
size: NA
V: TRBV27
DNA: TGTGCCAGCAGCCCCGGATATCTCACAGATACGCAGTATTTT
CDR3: CASSPGYLTDTQYF

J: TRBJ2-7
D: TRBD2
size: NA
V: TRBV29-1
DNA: TGCAGCGTTGAATTCGGACTAGCCTACGAGCAGTACTTC
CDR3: CSVEFGLAYEQYF

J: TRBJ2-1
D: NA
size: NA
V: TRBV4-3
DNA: TGCGCCAGCAGCCACGGGGGCTCCTACAATGAGCAGTTCTTC
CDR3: CASSHGGSYNEQFF

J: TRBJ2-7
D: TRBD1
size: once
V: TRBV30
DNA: TGTGCCTGGAGGGGGACAGGCCGGGAGCAGTACTTC
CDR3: CAWRGTGREQYF

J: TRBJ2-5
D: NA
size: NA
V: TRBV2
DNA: TGTGCCAGCACCCCGCGGGGCGGGCAAGAGACCCAGTACTTC
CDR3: CASTPRGGQETQYF

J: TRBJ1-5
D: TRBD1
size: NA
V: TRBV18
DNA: TGTGCCAGCTCACCTTCCAGGGGGAGCAATCAGCCCCAGCATTTT
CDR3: CASSPSRGSNQPQHF

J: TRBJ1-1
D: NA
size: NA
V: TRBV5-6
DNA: TGTGCCAGCAGCTTGCCCCTGAACACTGAAGCTTTCTTT
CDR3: CASSLPLNTEAFF

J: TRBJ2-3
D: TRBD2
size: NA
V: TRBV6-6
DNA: TGTGCCAGCAGTGCCTCAGCGGGAGGGCCGTTAGATACGCAGTATTTT
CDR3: CASSASAGGPLDTQYF

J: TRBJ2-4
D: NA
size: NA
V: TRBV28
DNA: TGTGCCAGCAGTTTTGCCCCGACCATACTAGCCAAAAACATTCAGTACTTC
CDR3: CASSFAPTILAKNIQYF

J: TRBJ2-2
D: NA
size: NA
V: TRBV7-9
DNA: TGTGCCAGCAGCTTCCCCCGGGACGGAAACACCGGGGAGCTGTTTTTT
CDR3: CASSFPRDGNTGELFF

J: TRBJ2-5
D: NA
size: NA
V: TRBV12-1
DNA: TGTGCCAGCAGCGATCCGGGGGGACAAGAGACCCAGTACTTC
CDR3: CASSDPGGQETQYF

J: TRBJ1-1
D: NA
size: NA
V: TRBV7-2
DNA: TGTGCCAGCAGCTTAGGAGGGAGGACTGAAGCTTTCTTT
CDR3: CASSLGGRTEAFF

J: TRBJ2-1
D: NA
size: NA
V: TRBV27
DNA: TGTGCCAGCAGTTTATCGTCTAGTCGGGAGCAGTTCTTC
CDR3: CASSLSSSREQFF

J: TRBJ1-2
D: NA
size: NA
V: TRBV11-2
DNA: TGTGCCAGCCCCGGGGGAGACTATGGCTACACCTTC
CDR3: CASPGGDYGYTF

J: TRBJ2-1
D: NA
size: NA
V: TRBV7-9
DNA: TGTGCCAGCAGTCCAGGGTATGAGCAGTTCTTC
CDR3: CASSPGYEQFF

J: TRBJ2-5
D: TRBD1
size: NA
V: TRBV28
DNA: TGTGCCAGCAGTTTTGGACAGGGGGCTTGGGAGACCCAGTACTTC
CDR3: CASSFGQGAWETQYF

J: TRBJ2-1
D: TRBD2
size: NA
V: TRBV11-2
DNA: TGTGCCAGCAGCGCGCGGACGGTAGCGGGGGCATACAATGAGCAGTTCTTC
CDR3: CASSARTVAGAYNEQFF

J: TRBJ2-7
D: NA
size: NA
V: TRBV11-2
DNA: TGTGCCAGCAGCTCACCGGGACTCCACTACGAGCAGTACTTC
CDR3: CASSSPGLHYEQYF

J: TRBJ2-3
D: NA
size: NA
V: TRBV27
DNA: TGTGCCAGCAGTTTATTAAAGGCAGCCGGTATGGATACGCAGTATTTT
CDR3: CASSLLKAAGMDTQYF

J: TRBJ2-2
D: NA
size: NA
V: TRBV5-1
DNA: TGCGCCAGCAGCTCCTCGCTGGGGTCCGGGGAGCTGTTTTTT
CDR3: CASSSSLGSGELFF

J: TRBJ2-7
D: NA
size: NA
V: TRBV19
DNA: TGTGCCAGTGCCGGGGGAGGCCCCTACGAGCAGTACTTC
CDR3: CASAGGGPYEQYF

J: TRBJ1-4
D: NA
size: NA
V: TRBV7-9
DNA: TGTGCCAGCACCTCCCCGGAAAATGAAAAACTGTTTTTT
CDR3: CASTSPENEKLFF

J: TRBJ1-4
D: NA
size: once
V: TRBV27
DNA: TGTGCCAGCAGTTTATTGAAAGGACCAACTAATGAAAAACTGTTTTTT
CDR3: CASSLLKGPTNEKLFF

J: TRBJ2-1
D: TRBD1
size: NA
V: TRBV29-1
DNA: TGCAGCGTTGAGGGAACGGACAGGCGATACAATGAGCAGTTCTTC
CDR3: CSVEGTDRRYNEQFF

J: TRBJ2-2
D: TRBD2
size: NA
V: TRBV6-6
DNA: TGTGCCAGCAGTTACTCGATCCGCGGGGGGCGCGGGGAGCTGTTTTTT
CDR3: CASSYSIRGGRGELFF

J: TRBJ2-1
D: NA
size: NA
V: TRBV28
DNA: TGTGCCAGCAGTTTGATCAGCCGAAGCTCCTACAATGAGCAGTTCTTC
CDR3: CASSLISRSSYNEQFF

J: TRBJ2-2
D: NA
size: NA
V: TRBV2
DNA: TGTGCCAGCAGACCCGACACCGGGGAGCTGTTTTTT
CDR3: CASRPDTGELFF

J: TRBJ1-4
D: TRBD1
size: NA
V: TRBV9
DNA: TGTGCCAGCAGCGCGGGGGGGACAGCTAATGAAAAACTGTTTTTT
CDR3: CASSAGGTANEKLFF

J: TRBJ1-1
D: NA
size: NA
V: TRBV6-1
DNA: TGTGCCAGTTCTTACCGGGGGAACACTGAAGCTTTCTTT
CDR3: CASSYRGNTEAFF

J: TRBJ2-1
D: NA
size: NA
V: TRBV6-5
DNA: TGTGCCAGCAGTTACTCTGGGGGATACGGCTACAATGAGCAGTTCTTC
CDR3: CASSYSGGYGYNEQFF

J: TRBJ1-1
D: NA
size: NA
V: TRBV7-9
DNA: TGTGCCAGCAGCTTCTCGGACAGTGAAGCTTTCTTT
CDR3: CASSFSDSEAFF

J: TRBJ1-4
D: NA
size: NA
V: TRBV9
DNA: TGTGCCAGCAGCGTAGCTAAGGGTGCGGCTAATGAAAAACTGTTTTTT
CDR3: CASSVAKGAANEKLFF

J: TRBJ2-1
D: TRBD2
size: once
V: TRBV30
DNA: TGTGCCTGGATAGGCGGGACTAGCGTCTACAATGAGCAGTTCTTC
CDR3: CAWIGGTSVYNEQFF

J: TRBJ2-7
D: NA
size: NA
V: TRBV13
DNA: TGTGCCAGCAGCGCCTACGGGCGTGGGTGGGAGCAGTACTTC
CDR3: CASSAYGRGWEQYF

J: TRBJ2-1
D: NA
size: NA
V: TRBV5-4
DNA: TGTGCCAGCAGCCCTATTACAACCTACAATGAGCAGTTCTTC
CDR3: CASSPITTYNEQFF

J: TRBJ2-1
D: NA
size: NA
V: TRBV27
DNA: TGTGCCAGCAGTTTATCCCCTACGATTGCCAGGAGAGATGAGCAGTTCTTC
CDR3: CASSLSPTIARRDEQFF

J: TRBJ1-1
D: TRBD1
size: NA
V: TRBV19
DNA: TGTGCCAGTAGTACAGGGGGGATCACTGAAGCTTTCTTT
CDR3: CASSTGGITEAFF

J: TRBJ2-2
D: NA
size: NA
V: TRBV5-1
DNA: TGCGCCAGCAGCTTGCGGGAGCTTATCGGGGAGCTGTTTTTT
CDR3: CASSLRELIGELFF

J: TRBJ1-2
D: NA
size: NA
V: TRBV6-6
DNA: TGTGCCAGCAGTTATGGGTCTGGGGGAAACTATGGCTACACCTTC
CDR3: CASSYGSGGNYGYTF

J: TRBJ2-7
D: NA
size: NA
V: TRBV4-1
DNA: TGCGCCAGCAGCCAAGATCAGCTTGTCGGATTATACGAGCAGTACTTC
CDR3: CASSQDQLVGLYEQYF

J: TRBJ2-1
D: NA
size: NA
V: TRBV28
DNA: TGTGCCAGCAGTTTAGGTAGTCAATACAATGAGCAGTTCTTC
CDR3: CASSLGSQYNEQFF

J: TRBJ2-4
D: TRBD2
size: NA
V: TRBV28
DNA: TGTGCCAGCAGTTTAGCGGGGGAGGCCAAAAACATTCAGTACTTC
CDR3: CASSLAGEAKNIQYF

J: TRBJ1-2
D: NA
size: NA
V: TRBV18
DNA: TGTGCCAGCTCACCACCGGGGGGTGGCTACACCTTC
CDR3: CASSPPGGGYTF

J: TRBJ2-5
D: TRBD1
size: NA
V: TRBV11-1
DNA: TGTGCCAGCAGCTCCAGGGGGAAGCAAGAGACCCAGTACTTC
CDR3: CASSSRGKQETQYF

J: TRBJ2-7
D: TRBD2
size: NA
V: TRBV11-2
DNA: TGTGCCAGCAGCTTAGGGGCGCGGGGGTACGAGCAGTACTTC
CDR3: CASSLGARGYEQYF

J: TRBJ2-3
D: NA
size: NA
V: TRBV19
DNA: TGTGCCAGTAGTATAGGTATCAGGTCTAGCACAGATACGCAGTATTTT
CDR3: CASSIGIRSSTDTQYF

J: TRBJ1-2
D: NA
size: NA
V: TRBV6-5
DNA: TGTGCCAGCAGTTACTTCCCCCACCGGTATGGCTACACCTTC
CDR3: CASSYFPHRYGYTF